These 17 T cell receptor beta chains were all obtained from the same sample, sequenced in a study of shared clonotypes between healthy human individuals. Only in-frame clones appear in the TCRdb table, and some are missing; sequencing was by immunoSEQ multiplex PCR. The sample carries some 630,000 clones, around 96% recorded once. Terminally differentiated effector memory CD45RA+ cells were left out of the naive CD8 fraction, which was CD45RO-negative and positively selected for CCR7. The sample consisted of naive CD8+ T cells sorted from blood. These receptors were obtained from a woman aged 30 to 39 in good health.

CDR3 amino acids: CATSTAGERYEQYF. The CDR3 nucleotides are TGTGCCACCAGCACGGCGGGAGAGAGATACGAGCAGTACTTC. The chain links TRBV15 to TRBJ2-7; 7 nucleotides agree with TRBD2. The CDR3 loop spans 14 amino acids. Germline trimming cut 4 bases from V and 4 bases from J; bases unmatched to any gene: 7. CDR1 and CDR2 (germline): LNHNV, YYDKDF (reference sequence).

This chain connects TRBV4-1 to TRBJ1-4; D call uncertain. The CDR3 totals 20 residues. V was pared by 0 bases and J by 0 bases, with 20 bases between. Germline CDR1 is MGHRA and CDR2 is YSYEKL. As DNA, the CDR3 is TGCGCCAGCAGCCAAGATTCAGATTACGACAACCTTGCAACTAATGAAAAACTGTTTTTT. It yields the protein CASSQDSDYDNLATNEKLFF.

In its sample, this clone was seen once. The genes are TRBV4-1 and TRBJ2-5; 7 nucleotides line up with TRBD2. The CDR3 is made up of 16 amino acids. From germline, CDR1 is MGHRA and CDR2 YSYEKL. J lost 5 bases, V lost 0 bases, and 9 bases had no gene match. The CDR3 DNA is TGCGCCAGCAGCCAAGAGATAGCGGGTAAAGGTGAGACCCAGTACTTC. Amino acids: CASSQEIAGKGETQYF.

This clone appeared a few times. V usage is TRBV6-4 and J usage is TRBJ1-1, with D perhaps TRBD1 (6 bases). Trimming shortened V by 6 bases and J by 0 bases, and 14 bases separated the two germline ends. CDR3 length: 15 residues. CDR1 and CDR2 from the germline V gene are MRHNA and SNTAGT. The CDR3 coding sequence is TGTGCCAGCAGCTTGGACAGAACCATGAACACTGAAGCTTTCTTT. Translating gives CASSLDRTMNTEAFF.

The rearrangement joins TRBV2 to TRBJ2-1; TRBD2 agrees at 7 bases. Looked up from germline, CDR1 is SNHLY and CDR2 is FYNNEI. The CDR3 loop spans 14 amino acids. Trimming cost V 7 bases and J 4 bases; bases outside gene matches: 7. The CDR3 loop is CASNVREPYNEQFF. In DNA form, the CDR3 reads TGTGCCAGCAATGTGCGGGAGCCTTACAATGAGCAGTTCTTC.

The chain is built from TRBV7-9 and TRBJ2-6; maybe TRBD2 (5 bases). Trimming removed 1 base from V and 4 bases from J, with 8 bases in between. Germline values: CDR1 SEHNR, CDR2 FQNEAQ (reference sequence). This CDR3 region has 15 residues. The CDR3 reads CASSLGGAGANVLTF. DNA for the CDR3: TGTGCCAGCAGCTTAGGGGGAGCCGGGGCCAACGTCCTGACTTTC. Full variable domain (remainder filled in from reference TRBV7-9 and TRBJ2-6): DTGVSQNPRHKITKRGQNVTFRCDPISEHNRLYWYRQTLGQGPEFLTYFQNEAQLEKSRLLSDRFSAERPKGSFSTLEIQRTEQGDSAMYLCASSLGGAGANVLTFGAGSRLTVL.

This clone was seen only a few times. The chain carries TRBV4-2 and TRBJ1-4; TRBD1 is a possible D gene (5 bases). V shed 0 bases and J shed 2 bases, with 10 bases lying between them. Germline CDR1 is LGHNA and CDR2 is YNFKEQ. This CDR3 is 16 amino acids long. Written as DNA, the CDR3 is TGTGCCAGCAGCCAAGATCGCGAGGGGACTAATGAAAAACTGTTTTTT. Translated: CASSQDREGTNEKLFF.

The rearrangement joins TRBV9 to TRBJ1-2; perhaps TRBD1 as D (5 bases). Germline CDR1 reads SGDLS; CDR2 reads YYNGEE. Trimming stripped 0 bases from V and 8 bases from J, with 20 bases between. CDR3 length: 16 residues. Here the CDR3 DNA reads TGTGCCAGCAGCGTAGAGGGCGCTGGGGGGGTTGGCGGCTACACCTTC. Its protein is CASSVEGAGGVGGYTF. The variable domain in full, with the rest retrieved from reference TRBV9 and TRBJ1-2, is DSGVTQTPKHLITATGQRVTLRCSPRSGDLSVYWYQQSLDQGLQFLIQYYNGEERAKGNILERFSAQQFPDLHSELNLSSLELGDSALYFCASSVEGAGGVGGYTFGSGTRLTVV.

V is TRBV7-9 and J is TRBJ2-2; TRBD1 might be the D (5 bases). CDR3 size: 15 residues. V shed 4 bases and J shed 5 bases, with 14 bases lying between them. In germline, CDR1 is SEHNR, CDR2 FQNEAQ (reference sequence). CDR3 amino acids: CASSYGQGLTGELFF. DNA of the CDR3: TGTGCCAGCAGCTATGGGCAGGGTCTTACCGGGGAGCTGTTTTTT.

The chain employs TRBV30 and TRBJ2-1; 7 nucleotides match TRBD2. Germline CDR1 and CDR2: GTSNPN and SVGIG (reference sequence). With V trimmed by 0 bases and J by 4 bases, 3 bases remained unmatched. The CDR3 extends over 14 amino acids. CDR3 amino acids: CAWSVGGEYNEQFF. The CDR3 DNA is TGTGCCTGGAGTGTGGGGGGGGAATACAATGAGCAGTTCTTC.

The rearrangement joins TRBV28 to TRBJ2-3, with TRBD2 identical over 9 bases. Germline V gene data show CDR1 as MDHEN and CDR2 as SYDVKM. This CDR3 contains 15 residues. V shed 5 bases and J 4 bases; nucleotides not matched to a gene: 7. CDR3 in DNA: TGTGCCAGCAGTATAGCGGGAGAAGGGGCAGATACGCAGTATTTT. Protein sequence: CASSIAGEGADTQYF.

The chain joins TRBV19 to TRBJ1-2; D uncertain. V was cut by 3 bases and J by 2 bases, with 19 bases left in between. Germline assignment: CDR1 LNHDA and CDR2 SQIVND (reference sequence). The CDR3 runs to 17 residues. CDR3 amino acids: CASSMGGPAFANYGYTF. The CDR3 nucleotides read TGTGCCAGTAGTATGGGAGGACCGGCTTTCGCGAACTATGGCTACACCTTC.

The chain is built from TRBV19 and TRBJ1-5; TRBD1 matches at 7 bases. Looked up from germline, CDR1 is LNHDA and CDR2 is SQIVND (reference sequence). This CDR3 spans 15 amino acids. The V gene end was trimmed by 3 bases and the J gene end by 4 bases; junction bases not matched to a gene: 6. The CDR3 nucleotides are TGTGCCAGTAGTATGTGGGACAGCGTAAATCAGCCCCAGCATTTT. This encodes CASSMWDSVNQPQHF.

The chain couples TRBV7-9 to TRBJ2-7; D gene uncertain. Deletions cut 3 bases from V and 0 bases from J, with 9 bases between. The CDR3 is 14 amino acids. Germline V lookup: CDR1 SEHNR, CDR2 FQNEAQ (reference sequence). In DNA, the CDR3 is TGTGCCAGCAGCTTCCTAGGCCCCTCCTACGAGCAGTACTTC. It specifies CASSFLGPSYEQYF. Together with reference TRBV7-9 and TRBJ2-7, the CDR3 gives the full variable domain: DTGVSQNPRHKITKRGQNVTFRCDPISEHNRLYWYRQTLGQGPEFLTYFQNEAQLEKSRLLSDRFSAERPKGSFSTLEIQRTEQGDSAMYLCASSFLGPSYEQYFGPGTRLTVT.

V is TRBV2 and J is TRBJ2-7, with a tentative D call TRBD2 (5 bases). Germline CDR1 reads SNHLY; CDR2 reads FYNNEI. The V end was cut by 3 bases, the J end by 7 bases, with 22 bases between. The CDR3 covers 16 residues. The CDR3 DNA sequence: TGTGCCAGCAGTGACACGGGCGGGCAGACCCTTGGGGAGCAGTACTTC. It encodes CASSDTGGQTLGEQYF. Together with reference TRBV2 and TRBJ2-7, the CDR3 gives the full variable domain: EPEVTQTPSHQVTQMGQEVILRCVPISNHLYFYWYRQILGQKVEFLVSFYNNEISEKSEIFDDQFSVERPDGSNFTLKIRSTKLEDSAMYFCASSDTGGQTLGEQYFGPGTRLTVT.

Remarks on this clone: The same CDR3 also results from other DNA sequences found in this sample. The V call is TRBV25-1, the J call TRBJ1-3; D remains ambiguous. Germline V gives CDR1 MGHDK, CDR2 SYGVNS. Trimming removed 4 bases at V and 3 bases at J, with 1 base between. CDR3 length: 11 residues. CDR3 in DNA: TGTGCCAGCAGTGTTGGAAACACCATATATTTT. This translates into CASSVGNTIYF.

The V gene is TRBV7-6, the J gene TRBJ1-1; no reliable D call. The germline V gene has CDR1 SGHVS and CDR2 FNYEAQ. Trimming removed 1 base from V and 0 bases from J, with 9 bases in between. The CDR3 sequence is 15 residues long. The CDR3, as DNA: TGTGCCAGCAGCTTAGGCGGCGACATGAACACTGAAGCTTTCTTT. This encodes CASSLGGDMNTEAFF.